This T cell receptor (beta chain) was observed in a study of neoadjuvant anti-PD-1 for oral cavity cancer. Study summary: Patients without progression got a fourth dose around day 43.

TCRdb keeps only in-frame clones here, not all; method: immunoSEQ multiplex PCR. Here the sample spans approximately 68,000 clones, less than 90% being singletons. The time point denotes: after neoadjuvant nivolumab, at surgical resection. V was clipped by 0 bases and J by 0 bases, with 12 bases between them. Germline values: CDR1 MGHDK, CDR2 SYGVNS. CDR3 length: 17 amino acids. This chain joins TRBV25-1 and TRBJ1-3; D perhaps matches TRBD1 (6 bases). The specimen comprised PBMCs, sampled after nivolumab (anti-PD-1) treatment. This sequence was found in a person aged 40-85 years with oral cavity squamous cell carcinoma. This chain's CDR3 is CASSEYGGKSSGNTIYF. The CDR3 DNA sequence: TGTGCCAGCAGTGAATATGGGGGCAAGAGCTCTGGAAACACCATATATTTT.